These T cell receptor beta chains were read from a single sample in a study of cytomegalovirus exposure and HLA in healthy donors. Sequenced by immunoSEQ multiplex PCR; TCRdb stores in-frame clones only, minus some. This sample has around 150,000 clones, with roughly 68% found just once. Material: PBMCs. The receptors come from a man aged 25-45 years in good health and CMV-seropositive. Each CDR3 is given with its conserved first and last residue. A D gene is named only where the DNA matches it firmly. A row's size may be missing; if present it is once, few, many or a size class.

j_gene | v_gene | len | d_gene | abundance | CDR3nt | CDR3aa
TRBJ2-5 | TRBV14 | 19 | TRBD2 | few | TGTGCCAGCAGCCAGGGTTTAAGCGGGAGTCGTTCTGTTGGAGAGACCCAGTACTTC | CASSQGLSGSRSVGETQYF
TRBJ1-2 | TRBV10-3 | 14 | . | . | TGTGCCACCAGTTTCGTCGGACAGAACTATGGCTACACCTTC | CATSFVGQNYGYTF
TRBJ2-7 | TRBV5-1 | 15 | TRBD2 | . | TGCGCCAGCAGCTTGGAGCTAGCGGGTCAAAACGAGCAGTACTTC | CASSLELAGQNEQYF
TRBJ2-7 | TRBV4-1 | 11 | . | . | TGCGCCAGCAGCCAATTAGACGAGCAGTACTTC | CASSQLDEQYF
TRBJ1-6 | TRBV5-1 | 13 | . | few | TGCGCCAGCAGTTCTGGCGGCAATTCACCCCTCCACTTT | CASSSGGNSPLHF
TRBJ2-7 | TRBV5-1 | 18 | TRBD2 | few | TGCGCCAGCAGCTGGGGGGGACTCCAATGGGGTAGTACTGGCGAGCAGTACTTC | CASSWGGLQWGSTGEQYF
TRBJ1-1 | TRBV20-1 | 11 | TRBD1 | . | TGCAGTGCTAGTCGGGACAGTGAAGCTTTCTTT | CSASRDSEAFF
TRBJ1-4 | TRBV4-2 | 15 | . | . | TGTGCCAGCAGCCAAGCCAGGGGCGTGCTGGAAAAACTGTTTTTT | CASSQARGVLEKLFF
TRBJ2-7 | TRBV19 | 14 | . | . | TGTGCCAGTTCTAACAGGGCCGCTTCCTACGAGCAGTACTTC | CASSNRAASYEQYF
TRBJ2-7 | TRBV7-2 | 15 | TRBD1 | . | TGTGCCAGCAGACGCCGGGACAGGGATGCCTACGAGCAGTACTTC | CASRRRDRDAYEQYF
TRBJ2-7 | TRBV30 | 14 | . | . | TGTGCCTGGAATACCTGGGGCCGTGACTACGAGCAGTACTTC | CAWNTWGRDYEQYF
TRBJ1-2 | TRBV5-4 | 14 | . | . | TGTGCCAGCAGCTCCCGAGAGGGTGGCTATGGCTACACCTTC | CASSSREGGYGYTF
TRBJ1-4 | TRBV6-1 | 15 | TRBD1 | . | TGTGCCAGCAGTGAAGCGCAGGGGGGAGCGAAAAAACTGTTTTTT | CASSEAQGGAKKLFF
TRBJ2-1 | TRBV28 | 17 | . | . | TGTGCCAGCAGCACCTCAGGCCTAGCGCGGTCCTACAATGAGCAGTTCTTC | CASSTSGLARSYNEQFF
TRBJ1-1 | TRBV7-6 | 15 | TRBD1 | . | TGTGCCAGCAGCCGGGGGACAGGGGGCGGGTTTGAAGCTTTCTTT | CASSRGTGGGFEAFF
TRBJ2-3 | TRBV5-4 | 15 | TRBD1 | . | TGTGCCAGCAGCTCACCGACAGGGTCGACAGATACGCAGTATTTT | CASSSPTGSTDTQYF
TRBJ2-1 | TRBV6-1 | 15 | TRBD2 | few | TGTGCCAGCAGTGAAGACGGTAGCGGGAGCAATGAGCAGTTCTTC | CASSEDGSGSNEQFF
TRBJ2-7 | TRBV9 | 15 | TRBD1 | . | TGTGCCAGCAGTCCCGGGGGACAGGGATGGTACGAGCAGTACTTC | CASSPGGQGWYEQYF
TRBJ1-1 | TRBV6-5 | 15 | TRBD1 | few | TGTGCCAGCAGTTCCACACAGGGGCGGAACACTGAAGCTTTCTTT | CASSSTQGRNTEAFF
TRBJ2-5 | TRBV30 | 12 | . | once | TGTGCCTGGGACACCGGCGAAGAGACCCAGTACTTC | CAWDTGEETQYF